These 16 T cell receptor beta chains came from one sample sequenced in a study of blood T cell repertoires in COVID-19. Method: immunoSEQ multiplex PCR; TCRdb's copy keeps in-frame clones and lacks some. Of some 130,000 clones listed, approximately 88% are singletons. Sequenced input: peripheral blood. The receptors originated from a man aged 50 to 59 with acute or convalescent COVID-19.

The CDR3 nucleotides read TGTGCCAGCAGCCAGTTCGGACAGGGAGCTAACTATGGCTACACCTTC. This gives the protein CASSQFGQGANYGYTF. This chain uses TRBV6-6 with TRBJ1-2, with 8 bases that match TRBD1. Per the germline V gene, CDR1 is MNHNY and CDR2 is SVGAGI (reference sequence). J lost 0 bases, V lost 6 bases, and 9 bases had no gene match. The CDR3 sequence is 16 residues long.

The J gene is TRBJ2-5, the V gene TRBV5-4; 8 bases map to TRBD2. Germline V gene sequence: CDR1 SGHNT, CDR2 YYREEE (reference sequence). The length of the CDR3 is 13 residues. V gave up 2 bases and J gave up 5 bases; unmatched junction bases: 2. The CDR3 sequence is CASSFRGGETQYF. The CDR3 DNA reads as TGTGCCAGCAGCTTCCGGGGGGGGGAGACCCAGTACTTC.

This chain links TRBV7-9 with TRBJ1-5; D is uncertain. The ends were cut back, 6 bases at V and 5 bases at J, with 8 bases in the middle. Germline V CDR1 and CDR2: SEHNR, FQNEAQ (reference sequence). This CDR3 has 12 amino acids. The CDR3 sequence: CASSPSDQPQHF. DNA for the CDR3: TGTGCCAGCAGTCCTAGTGATCAGCCCCAGCATTTT.

The chain couples TRBV7-9 to TRBJ2-3, with TRBD2 matching over 14 bases. The J segment lost 2 bases and the V segment lost 1 base, leaving 2 bases of the junction unmatched. In germline, CDR1 is SEHNR, CDR2 FQNEAQ (reference sequence). The CDR3 totals 17 residues. The CDR3 DNA follows: TGTGCCAGCAGCTTAGGGACTAGCGGGGGGAACACAGATACGCAGTATTTT. Protein product: CASSLGTSGGNTDTQYF.

V usage is TRBV28 and J usage is TRBJ2-7; 14 positions match TRBD2. Germline assignment: CDR1 MDHEN and CDR2 SYDVKM. V trimming: 5 bases; J trimming: 0 bases; junction bases outside the gene matches: 9. CDR3 length: 18 residues. The CDR3 DNA is TGTGCCAGCAGTCTTGGACTAGCGGGAGGAATCAGCTCCTACGAGCAGTACTTC. Amino acids: CASSLGLAGGISSYEQYF.

The chain is built from TRBV6-5 and TRBJ2-5, with a tentative D call TRBD1 (6 bases). The V end lost 5 bases, the J end lost 2 bases, and 12 bases lay between the germline ends. The germline V gene has CDR1 MNHEY and CDR2 SVGAGI. The CDR3 spans 14 residues. The CDR3 reads CASSILQGQETQYF. CDR3 bases: TGTGCCAGCAGTATTCTACAGGGTCAAGAGACCCAGTACTTC.

The chain couples TRBV28 to TRBJ2-1; 11 bases fit TRBD2. V trimming: 8 bases; J trimming: 6 bases; junction bases outside the gene matches: 6. Germline CDR1 and CDR2: MDHEN and SYDVKM. The CDR3 is 14 amino acids. CDR3 nucleotide sequence: TGTGCCAGCTTAGCGGGAGGGCCCTCCAATGAGCAGTTCTTC. Its translation: CASLAGGPSNEQFF.

This clone has just one count. The chain employs TRBV2 and TRBJ2-5; 10 positions match TRBD2. The CDR3 contains 15 residues. Germline assignment: CDR1 SNHLY and CDR2 FYNNEI. J lost 1 base, V lost 5 bases, and 4 bases had no gene match. The CDR3 nucleotides read TGTGCCAGCAGTTATAGCGGGGGGTTCCAAGAGACCCAGTACTTC. Protein: CASSYSGGFQETQYF.

This chain links TRBV5-1 with TRBJ2-1, with D perhaps TRBD2 (5 bases). Germline CDR1 is SGHRS and CDR2 is YFSETQ. Between the trimmed V and J ends, which lost 4 bases and 5 bases, there was a span of 13 bases. The CDR3 contains 14 residues. The CDR3 is CASSTVSGNNEQFF. Written as DNA, the CDR3 is TGCGCCAGCAGCACGGTCTCCGGGAACAATGAGCAGTTCTTC. The variable domain in full, completed from reference TRBV5-1 and TRBJ2-1, reads KAGVTQTPRYLIKTRGQQVTLSCSPISGHRSVSWYQQTPGQGLQFLFEYFSETQRNKGNFPGRFSGRQFSNSRSEMNVSTLELGDSALYLCASSTVSGNNEQFFGPGTRLTVL.

The V call is TRBV11-3, the J call TRBJ2-1; perhaps TRBD1 as D (5 bases). The CDR3 length is 13 residues. Germline V gives CDR1 SGHNT, CDR2 YENEEA. The V end lost 1 base, the J end lost 8 bases, and 9 bases lay between the germline ends. CDR3 sequence: CASSLGRVYEQFF. The CDR3 DNA reads as TGTGCCAGCAGCTTAGGCAGGGTCTATGAGCAGTTCTTC.

This clone has only one observation. J is TRBJ1-1 and V is TRBV29-1, with 9 bases identical to TRBD1. This CDR3 comprises 13 residues. V was clipped by 5 bases and J by 5 bases; unmatched bases: 6. The germline gives CDR1 SQVTM, CDR2 ANQGSEA. Here the CDR3 reads CSVSRDRETEAFF. The CDR3 nucleotides read TGCAGCGTTTCTCGGGACAGGGAAACTGAAGCTTTCTTT.

DNA for the CDR3: TGTGCCAGCAGTTTAAGGAGACAGCCGGAAGCTTTCTTT. Translating gives CASSLRRQPEAFF. The rearrangement uses TRBV12-3 or TRBV12-4 and TRBJ1-1; TRBD1 might be the D (5 bases). The CDR3 runs 13 residues. Trimming pared 2 bases from V and 8 bases from J, leaving 12 bases between.

The rearrangement joins TRBV5-4 to TRBJ2-7, with 7 nucleotides matching TRBD1. In germline, CDR1 is SGHNT, CDR2 YYREEE (reference sequence). The CDR3 has 14 amino acids. V was pared by 2 bases and J by 3 bases, with 5 bases of the junction left unmatched. CDR3 bases: TGTGCCAGCAGCTTCGGGGACAGAGACTACGAGCAGTACTTC. Translated: CASSFGDRDYEQYF.

This chain connects TRBV3-1 (or the pseudogene TRBV3-2) to TRBJ1-1; 8 nucleotides match TRBD1. The CDR3 has 15 residues. Germline V gene data show CDR1 as LGHDT and CDR2 as YNNKEL (reference sequence). After removal of 4 bases from V and 2 bases from J, the junction contained 6 bases not matched to a gene. CDR3 sequence reads: CASSPEDRVNTEAFF. Here the CDR3 DNA reads TGTGCCAGCAGCCCCGAGGACAGGGTTAACACTGAAGCTTTCTTT.

This chain links TRBV29-1 with TRBJ2-2; possibly TRBD1 for D (7 bases). V lost 7 bases and J 5 bases, leaving 17 bases between the germline ends. In germline, CDR1 is SQVTM, CDR2 ANQGSEA. CDR3 length equals 14 residues. The CDR3 DNA is TGCAGCGCTAGGGGGGACAGTGAGACCGGGGAGCTGTTTTTT. Residues: CSARGDSETGELFF.

V is TRBV5-1 and J is TRBJ1-1; D may be TRBD1 (6 bases). The CDR3 is 16 residues long. The V gene's germline CDR1 is SGHRS and CDR2 YFSETQ. V shed 2 bases and J shed 0 bases, with 14 bases lying between them. The DNA for the CDR3 is TGCGCCAGCAGCTTTGGAACAGGGAATATGAACACTGAAGCTTTCTTT. Encoded protein: CASSFGTGNMNTEAFF.